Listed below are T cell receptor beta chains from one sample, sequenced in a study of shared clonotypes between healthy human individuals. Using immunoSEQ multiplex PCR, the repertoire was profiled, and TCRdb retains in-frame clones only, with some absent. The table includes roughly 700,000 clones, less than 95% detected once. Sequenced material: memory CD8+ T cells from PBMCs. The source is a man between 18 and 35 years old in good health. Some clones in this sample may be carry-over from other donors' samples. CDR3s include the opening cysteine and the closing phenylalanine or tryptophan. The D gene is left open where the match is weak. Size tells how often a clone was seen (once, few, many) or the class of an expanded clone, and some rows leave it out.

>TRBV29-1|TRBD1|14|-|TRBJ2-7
TGCAGCGTGGCAGGGGGCCCCAGCTCCTACGAGCAGTACTTC
CSVAGGPSSYEQYF
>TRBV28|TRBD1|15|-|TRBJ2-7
TGTGCCAGCAGTTCGGGACAGGGGGAATCGGGGGAGCAGTACTTC
CASSSGQGESGEQYF
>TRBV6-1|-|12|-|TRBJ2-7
TGTGCCAGCGTTGGGCTGTCCTACGAGCAGTACTTC
CASVGLSYEQYF
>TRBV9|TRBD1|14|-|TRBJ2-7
TGTGCCAGCAGCGTAGACGGACAGGGCCCCGAGCAGTACTTC
CASSVDGQGPEQYF
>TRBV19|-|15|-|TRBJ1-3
TGTGCCAGTAGTATCTTTTCTACTTTTGGAAACACCATATATTTT
CASSIFSTFGNTIYF
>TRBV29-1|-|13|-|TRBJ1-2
TGCAGCGTTGTGCACGGGGGGCACTATGGCTACACCTTC
CSVVHGGHYGYTF
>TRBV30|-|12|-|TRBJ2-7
TGTGCCTGGAGTTGGGGGGCCTACGAGCAGTACTTC
CAWSWGAYEQYF
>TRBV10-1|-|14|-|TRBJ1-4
TGCGCCAGCAGCGGGAGAACAACTAATGAAAAACTGTTTTTT
CASSGRTTNEKLFF
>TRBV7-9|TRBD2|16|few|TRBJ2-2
TGTGCCAGCACCGTCGGACTAGCGGGAGGGTTAGGGGAGCTGTTTTTT
CASTVGLAGGLGELFF
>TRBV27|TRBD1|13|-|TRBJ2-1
TGTGCCAGCAGGATGACAGGGACCAATGAGCAGTTCTTC
CASRMTGTNEQFF
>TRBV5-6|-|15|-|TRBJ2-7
TGTGCCAGCAGCTTGCGTCCAGGGTGGGCCTACGAGCAGTACTTC
CASSLRPGWAYEQYF
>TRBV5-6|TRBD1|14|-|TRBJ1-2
TGTGCCAGCAGCCCCCCCACAGGGGGGGATGGCTACACCTTC
CASSPPTGGDGYTF
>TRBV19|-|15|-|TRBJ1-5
TGTGCCAGTAGTATGGAGGGAGTCGGGTTCCAGCCCCAGCATTTT
CASSMEGVGFQPQHF
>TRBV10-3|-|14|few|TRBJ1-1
TGTGCCATCAGCAGCGGGGAAGGGCGCACTGAAGCTTTCTTT
CAISSGEGRTEAFF
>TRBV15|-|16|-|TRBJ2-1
TGTGCCACCAACGATCCGGCTCAGAGCTCCTACAATGAGCAGTTCTTC
CATNDPAQSSYNEQFF
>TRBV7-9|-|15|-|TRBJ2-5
TGTGCCAGCAGCTTAGGGCTAGAAACTCTAGAGACCCAGTACTTC
CASSLGLETLETQYF
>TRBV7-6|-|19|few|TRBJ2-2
TGTGCCAGCAGCTTAGTCCCACAGCAGACAGGAACGAACACCGGGGAGCTGTTTTTT
CASSLVPQQTGTNTGELFF
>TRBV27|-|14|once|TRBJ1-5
TGTGCCAGCAGTCTCGGGGGATTCAATCAGCCCCAGCATTTT
CASSLGGFNQPQHF
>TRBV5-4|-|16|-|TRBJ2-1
TGTGCCAGCAGCGCGAGGGAGACAGACTCCTACAATGAGCAGTTCTTC
CASSARETDSYNEQFF
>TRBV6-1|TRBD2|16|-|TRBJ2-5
TGTGCCAGCAGTGGCCTCAGCGTGGGGGGGTGGGAGACCCAGTACTTC
CASSGLSVGGWETQYF
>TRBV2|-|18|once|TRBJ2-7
TGTGCCAGCAGTGATGAGTTGTCGGGGGCGCCTGACCCCTACGAGCAGTACTTC
CASSDELSGAPDPYEQYF
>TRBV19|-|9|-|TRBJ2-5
TGTGTGGGCAGGGAGACCCAGTACTTC
CVGRETQYF
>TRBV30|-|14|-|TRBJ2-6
TGTGCCTGGAGTGAGGGAGCTGGGGCCAACGTCCTGACTTTC
CAWSEGAGANVLTF
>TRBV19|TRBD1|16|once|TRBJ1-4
TGTGCCAGTAGCTGGCAGGGGGCAGCAACTAATGAAAAACTGTTTTTT
CASSWQGAATNEKLFF
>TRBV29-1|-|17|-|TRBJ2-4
TGCAGCGTTGAAGCCCTCGGGGGTCAGGTGGGCAAAAACATTCAGTACTTC
CSVEALGGQVGKNIQYF
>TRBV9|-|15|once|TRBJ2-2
TGTGCCAGCAGCGTAGTTGCGGGAAACACCGGGGAGCTGTTTTTT
CASSVVAGNTGELFF
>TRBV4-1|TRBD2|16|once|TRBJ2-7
TGCGCCAGCAGCCAAGACATACTAGCGGTTTCCTACGAGCAGTACTTC
CASSQDILAVSYEQYF
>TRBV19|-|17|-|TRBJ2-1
TGTGCCAGTAGTACCGTACTAAGCGGGCCTCCCTACAATGAGCAGTTCTTC
CASSTVLSGPPYNEQFF
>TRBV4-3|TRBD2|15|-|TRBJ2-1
TGCGCCAGCAGCCAAACTAGCGGGAGGGGAAATGAGCAGTTCTTC
CASSQTSGRGNEQFF
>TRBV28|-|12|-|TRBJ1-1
TGTGCCAGCCAAACCCGGAACACTGAAGCTTTCTTT
CASQTRNTEAFF
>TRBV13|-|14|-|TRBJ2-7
TGTGCCAGCAGCTTAAGACAGACCGTACGTGGGCAGTACTTC
CASSLRQTVRGQYF
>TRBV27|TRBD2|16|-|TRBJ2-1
TGTGCCAGCAGTTTATTAGGACTAGCGGGGGACAATGAGCAGTTCTTC
CASSLLGLAGDNEQFF
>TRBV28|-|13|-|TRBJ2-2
TGTGCCAGCAGAGCGTACTCCGCCCGGGAGCTGTTTTTT
CASRAYSARELFF
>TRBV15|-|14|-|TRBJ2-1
TGTGCCACCAGCAGAGACAGGTCTGGTGGTGAGCAGTTCTTC
CATSRDRSGGEQFF
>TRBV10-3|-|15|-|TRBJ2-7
TGTGCCATCAGTGAGTTGGGTGAGGGGGCCTACGAGCAGTACTTC
CAISELGEGAYEQYF
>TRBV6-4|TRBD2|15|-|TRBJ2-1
TGTGCCAGCAGTATCACTAGCGGTTCATACAATGAGCAGTTCTTC
CASSITSGSYNEQFF
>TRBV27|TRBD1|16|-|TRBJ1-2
TGTGCCAGCAGTCCCCCCGGGACAGTCTTGAACTATGGCTACACCTTC
CASSPPGTVLNYGYTF
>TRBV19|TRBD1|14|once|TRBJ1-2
TGTGCCAGTACTCGGGACAGGGGGCTTAATGGCTACACCTTC
CASTRDRGLNGYTF
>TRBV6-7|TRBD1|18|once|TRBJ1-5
TGTGCCAGCAGTTACTCGCGGAGGGGGGACAGGGGGCATCAGCCCCAGCATTTT
CASSYSRRGDRGHQPQHF
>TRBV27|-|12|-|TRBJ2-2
TGTGCCAGCGCCAGGAACACCGGGGAGCTGTTTTTT
CASARNTGELFF
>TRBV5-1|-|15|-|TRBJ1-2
TGCGCCAGCCGAAGCTCCCCACAGGACATTTATGGCTACACCTTC
CASRSSPQDIYGYTF
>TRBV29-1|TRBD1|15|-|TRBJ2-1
TGCAGCGCCTCAGGTGGACAGGGCGGTTTCAATGAGCAGTTCTTC
CSASGGQGGFNEQFF
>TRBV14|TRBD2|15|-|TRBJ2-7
TGTGCCAGCAGCCAGTGGCACGCGGGAGTAGGTGAGCAGTACTTC
CASSQWHAGVGEQYF
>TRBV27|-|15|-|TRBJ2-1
TGTGCCAGCAGTTTTGGGCTACGGACGAACGATGAGCAGTTCTTC
CASSFGLRTNDEQFF
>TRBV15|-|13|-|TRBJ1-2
TGTGCCACCAGTTTTTTAAGGAACTATGGCTACACCTTC
CATSFLRNYGYTF
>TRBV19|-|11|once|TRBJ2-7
TGTGCCAGTAGTACGGGTCGCGAGCAGTACTTC
CASSTGREQYF
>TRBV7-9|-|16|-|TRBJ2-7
TGTGCCAGCAGCTTAGGGCAGGGACTTCGTTCCTACGAGCAGTACTTC
CASSLGQGLRSYEQYF
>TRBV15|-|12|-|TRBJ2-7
TGTGCCACCAGCAGGCCCCCGTACGAGCAGTACTTC
CATSRPPYEQYF
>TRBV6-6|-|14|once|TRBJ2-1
TGTGCCAGCAGTTACTCGGGTCCCGTCAATGAGCAGTTCTTC
CASSYSGPVNEQFF
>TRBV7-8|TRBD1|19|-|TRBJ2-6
TGTGCCAGCAGCTTAGCTCGACAGGGGGCAAGCTCTGGGGCCAACGTCCTGACTTTC
CASSLARQGASSGANVLTF
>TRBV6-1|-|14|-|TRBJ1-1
TGTGCCAGCAGTGCAGGGTTCGGTTCCACTGAAGCTTTCTTT
CASSAGFGSTEAFF
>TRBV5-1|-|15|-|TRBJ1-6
TGCGCCAGCAGAGGGTTGGCCTCCTATAATTCACCCCTCCACTTT
CASRGLASYNSPLHF
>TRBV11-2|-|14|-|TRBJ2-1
TGTGCCAGCAGCTTACCGGGAGTCGGCAATGAGCAGTTCTTC
CASSLPGVGNEQFF
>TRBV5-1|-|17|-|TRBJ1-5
TGCGCCAGCAGCCCCGGGAACCGGGACGCGAGGGATCAGCCCCAGCATTTT
CASSPGNRDARDQPQHF
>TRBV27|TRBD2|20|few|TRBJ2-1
TGTGCCAGCAGTCTAACTCCGCCGGGACTAGCGGGAGGGCGTTACAATGAGCAGTTCTTC
CASSLTPPGLAGGRYNEQFF
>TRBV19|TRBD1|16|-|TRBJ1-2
TGTGCCAGTAGTAACGACCTTCGGACAGGCAACGATGGCTACACCTTC
CASSNDLRTGNDGYTF
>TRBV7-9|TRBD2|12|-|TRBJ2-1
TGTGCCGGCCAAGCGGGATACAATGAGCAGTTCTTC
CAGQAGYNEQFF
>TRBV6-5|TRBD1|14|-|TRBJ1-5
TGTGCCAGCAGCCCAGACAGGGGGAATCAGCCCCAGCATTTT
CASSPDRGNQPQHF
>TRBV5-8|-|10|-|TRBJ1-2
TGTGCCAGCAGCTCGCAGGGCTACACCTTC
CASSSQGYTF